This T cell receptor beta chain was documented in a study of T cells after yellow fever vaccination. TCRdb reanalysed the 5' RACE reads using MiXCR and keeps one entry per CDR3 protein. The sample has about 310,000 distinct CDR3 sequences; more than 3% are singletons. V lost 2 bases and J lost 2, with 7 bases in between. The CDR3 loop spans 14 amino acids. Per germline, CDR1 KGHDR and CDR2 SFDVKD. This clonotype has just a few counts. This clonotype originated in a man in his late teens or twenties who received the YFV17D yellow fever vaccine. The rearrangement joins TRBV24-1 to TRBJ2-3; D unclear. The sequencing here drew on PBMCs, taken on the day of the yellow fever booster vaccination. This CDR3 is CATSDSRTTDTQYF. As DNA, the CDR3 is TGTGCCACCAGTGATTCCAGGACCACAGATACGCAGTATTTT.